Listed here are 32 T cell receptor beta chains from one sample, sequenced in a study of T cells in Graves' hyperthyroidism and ophthalmopathy. Amplified TCR beta CDR3 regions came from RNA transcripts. With the HTBI primer set, the TCR CDR3 went through a first round of RT-PCR. MiXCR, applied by TCRdb to the multiplex PCR reads, yields one record per CDR3 protein. This table has hundreds of thousands of distinct CDR3 sequences, roughly 18% appearing once. What was sequenced was blood. These receptors all come from a middle-aged man with Graves' ophthalmopathy.

The table lists this clonotype with many counts. The rearrangement uses TRBV5-1 and TRBJ2-1; TRBD1 matches at 9 bases. Trimming removed 1 base from V and 4 bases from J; junction bases left unmatched: 6. The CDR3 covers 16 residues. CDR1 is SGHRS and CDR2 is YFSETQ in the germline V gene. Here the CDR3 DNA reads TGCGCCAGCAGCTTGACGGGACAGGGTAAATACAATGAGCAGTTCTTC. Translation gives CASSLTGQGKYNEQFF.

This clonotype has ten or more counts. V usage is TRBV7-9 and J usage is TRBJ2-1, with a tentative D call TRBD1 (5 bases). CDR1 and CDR2 (germline): SEHNR, FQNEAQ (reference sequence). V lost 5 bases and J 0 bases, leaving 11 bases between the germline ends. The CDR3 has 15 amino acids. In nucleotides, the CDR3 is TGTGCCAGCAGCCGGACATCGAGCTCCTACAATGAGCAGTTCTTC. Protein product: CASSRTSSSYNEQFF.

This chain connects TRBV20-1 to TRBJ1-5; D remains unclear. Germline V lookup: CDR1 DFQATT, CDR2 SNEGSKA (reference sequence). V was shortened by 2 bases and J by 2 bases, with 10 bases between the two germline ends. The CDR3 runs 14 residues. This CDR3 is CSARPPGGNQPQHF. The CDR3 DNA sequence: TGCAGTGCTAGACCCCCGGGCGGCAATCAGCCCCAGCATTTT.

This clonotype has only a few counts. This chain uses TRBV12-5 with TRBJ2-3; 8 positions agree with TRBD2. CDR3 length: 15 amino acids. Germline V lookup: CDR1 LGHNT, CDR2 FRNRAP. V shed 3 bases and J 2 bases; nucleotides not matched to a gene: 4. In DNA, the CDR3 is TGTGCTAGTGGTTTATCGGGGGGGCTCACAGATACGCAGTATTTT. Translating gives CASGLSGGLTDTQYF. The full variable domain, in which reference TRBV12-5 and TRBJ2-3 provide the parts outside the CDR3, is DARVTQTPRHKVTEMGQEVTMRCQPILGHNTVFWYRQTMMQGLELLAYFRNRAPLDDSGMPKDRFSAEMPDATLATLKIQPSEPRDSAVYFCASGLSGGLTDTQYFGPGTRLTVL.

This clonotype was observed a few times. CDR3 bases: TGCAGTGCTAGTTCCCGAGCGGGACTAAACTACGAGCAGTACTTC. It yields the protein CSASSRAGLNYEQYF. The V call is TRBV20-1, the J call TRBJ2-7; 7 bases map to TRBD2. Germline CDR1 reads DFQATT; CDR2 reads SNEGSKA (reference sequence). The CDR3 loop spans 15 amino acids. V trimming: 3 bases; J trimming: 3 bases; junction bases outside the gene matches: 11.

A single count supports this clonotype. The rearrangement joins TRBV19 to TRBJ2-2; TRBD2 is a possible D gene (5 bases). CDR3 size: 15 residues. V gave up 0 bases and J gave up 4 bases, with 9 bases separating them. Germline assignment: CDR1 LNHDA and CDR2 SQIVND (reference sequence). In DNA form, the CDR3 reads TGTGCCAGTAGTATAGATCGGAGGTCCACCGGGGAGCTGTTTTTT. This translates into CASSIDRRSTGELFF.

The sample holds many counts of this clonotype. The chain links TRBV11-2 to TRBJ2-2, with TRBD1 matching 7 bases. Germline V gene lookup returns CDR1 SGHAT and CDR2 FQNNGV. With V trimmed by 5 bases and J by 7 bases, 7 bases remained unmatched. The CDR3 is 14 residues long. The CDR3 DNA reads TGTGCCAGCAGCCTCCGGACAGGACGCGGGGAGCTGTTTTTT. This codes for CASSLRTGRGELFF. Variable domain in full (rest from reference TRBV11-2 and TRBJ2-2): EAGVAQSPRYKIIEKRQSVAFWCNPISGHATLYWYQQILGQGPKLLIQFQNNGVVDDSQLPKDRFSAERLKGVDSTLKIQPAKLEDSAVYLCASSLRTGRGELFFGEGSRLTVL.

This clonotype was picked up many times. This chain connects TRBV12-3 or TRBV12-4 to TRBJ2-7, with 8 bases fitting TRBD2. The CDR3 spans 21 residues. J gave up 2 bases and V 5 bases, and 26 bases lay outside the gene matches. The CDR3 is CASSPGLGPEQHPGGPYEQYF. DNA of the CDR3: TGTGCCAGCAGTCCCGGACTAGGGCCCGAACAACACCCGGGAGGGCCCTACGAGCAGTACTTC.

Many counts were recorded for this clonotype. J is TRBJ2-2 and V is TRBV5-1; TRBD1 agrees at 7 bases. With 2 bases clipped from V and 5 bases from J, the junction kept 12 bases outside the gene matches. This CDR3 has 17 residues. Germline V lookup: CDR1 SGHRS, CDR2 YFSETQ. In DNA, the CDR3 is TGCGCCAGCAGCTTAGGACAGGCGTCTCTGGAAACCGGGGAGCTGTTTTTT. Its protein is CASSLGQASLETGELFF.

There are many counts of this clonotype. The J gene is TRBJ2-7, the V gene TRBV7-9; unclear D gene. The CDR3 runs 12 residues. Per germline, CDR1 SEHNR and CDR2 FQNEAQ (reference sequence). Trimming left V 1 base short and J 6 bases short, with 7 bases between. The DNA of the CDR3 is TGTGCCAGCAGCTTAGGAGCGAGCGAGCAGTACTTC. Protein product: CASSLGASEQYF.

This clonotype was seen at least ten times. The V gene is TRBV24-1, the J gene TRBJ2-7; 9 positions match TRBD1. Germline values: CDR1 KGHDR, CDR2 SFDVKD. The CDR3 consists of 16 residues. The trim removed 5 bases at V and 3 bases at J, leaving 10 bases unmatched. For the CDR3, the DNA is TGTGCCACCAGTGTTTTTCCGGGACAGGGTCGCTACGAGCAGTACTTC. It codes for CATSVFPGQGRYEQYF.

This clonotype showed up just a few times. This chain links TRBV27 with TRBJ2-7; 10 positions match TRBD2. Germline lookup yields CDR1 MNHEY and CDR2 SMNVEV (reference sequence). Losses at the gene ends were 6 bases for V and 4 bases for J; bases not matched to a gene: 9. The CDR3 is made up of 15 amino acids. In DNA form, the CDR3 reads TGTGCCAGCAGCTCACTAGCGGGAAAGGGGTACGAGCAGTACTTC. Translating gives CASSSLAGKGYEQYF.

This clonotype was counted many times. The V call is TRBV28, the J call TRBJ2-7, with TRBD2 identical over 12 bases. The germline CDR1 and CDR2 sequences are MDHEN and SYDVKM. Trimming removed 4 bases from V and 4 bases from J; junction bases left unmatched: 8. The CDR3 is 16 amino acids. This CDR3 reads CASSSWTSGVPYEQYF. DNA for the CDR3: TGTGCCAGCAGTTCGTGGACTAGCGGGGTTCCTTACGAGCAGTACTTC.

This clonotype occurred many times. The chain carries TRBV5-1 and TRBJ2-2; D could derive from TRBD1 or TRBD2 (6 bases each). Germline values: CDR1 SGHRS, CDR2 YFSETQ. The CDR3 totals 15 residues. V dropped 1 base and J dropped 6 bases, with 13 bases sitting between them. The CDR3 loop reads CASSLNGGQAGELFF. The CDR3 nucleotides are TGCGCCAGCAGCTTGAACGGGGGCCAAGCCGGGGAGCTGTTTTTT. Full variable domain (outside the CDR3, taken from reference TRBV5-1 and TRBJ2-2): KAGVTQTPRYLIKTRGQQVTLSCSPISGHRSVSWYQQTPGQGLQFLFEYFSETQRNKGNFPGRFSGRQFSNSRSEMNVSTLELGDSALYLCASSLNGGQAGELFFGEGSRLTVL.

This clonotype was recorded many times. This chain links TRBV18 with TRBJ2-7; D not certain. Germline V CDR1 and CDR2: KGHSH, LQKENI. Trimming removed 0 bases at V and 3 bases at J, with 6 bases between. The CDR3 contains 13 residues. CDR3 sequence: CASSPPSSYEQYF. The CDR3 DNA reads as TGTGCCAGCTCACCACCGTCGAGCTACGAGCAGTACTTC.

In its sample, this clonotype was seen a few times. The V gene is TRBV30, the J gene TRBJ1-4; D call uncertain. This CDR3 is 11 amino acids long. Germline CDR1 and CDR2: GTSNPN and SVGIG (reference sequence). Trimming removed 1 base at V and 5 bases at J, with 2 bases between. The CDR3 DNA reads TGTGCCTGGAGTGAAAATGAAAAACTGTTTTTT. Amino acids: CAWSENEKLFF. The full variable domain, completed using reference TRBV30 and TRBJ1-4, is SQTIHQWPATLVQPVGSPLSLECTVEGTSNPNLYWYRQAAGRGLQLLFYSVGIGQISSEVPQNLSASRPQDRQFILSSKKLLLSDSGFYLCAWSENEKLFFGSGTQLSVL.

This clonotype was seen many times. The J gene is TRBJ1-2, the V gene TRBV3-1, with 10 bases matching TRBD1. J gave up 11 bases and V 2 bases, and 11 bases lay outside the gene matches. Germline V gene sequence: CDR1 LGHDT, CDR2 YNNKEL (reference sequence). The CDR3 contains 15 residues. The CDR3 reads CASSQPAGQGRSYTF. The CDR3 DNA reads TGTGCCAGCAGCCAACCCGCGGGACAGGGGCGTTCTTACACCTTC.

This clonotype was detected ten times or more. The V call is TRBV10-1, the J call TRBJ2-2, with TRBD2 as a possible D gene (6 bases). Deletions cut 6 bases from V and 4 bases from J, with 18 bases between. The CDR3 extends over 16 amino acids. Germline V CDR1 and CDR2: WNHNN, SYGVQD (reference sequence). For the CDR3, the DNA is TGCGCCAGCAGAGCCCTGCGGAGGGTCCGCACCGGGGAGCTGTTTTTT. This codes for CASRALRRVRTGELFF.

This sequence joins TRBV12-3 or TRBV12-4 and TRBJ2-6; the D call may be TRBD1 or TRBD2 (6 bases each). V shed 7 bases and J shed 7 bases, with 17 bases lying between them. The CDR3 length is 15 residues. The CDR3 DNA sequence: TGTGCCAGCAAAACCAGGGGACTTACAGCCAACGTCCTGACTTTC. It translates to CASKTRGLTANVLTF.

This rearrangement joins TRBV20-1 to TRBJ1-2; 7 bases are shared with TRBD1. Germline assignment: CDR1 DFQATT and CDR2 SNEGSKA (reference sequence). Trimming cost V 5 bases and J 4 bases; bases outside gene matches: 10. This CDR3 contains 14 residues. The CDR3 loop reads CSAPLQGSLYGYTF. For the CDR3, the DNA is TGCAGTGCTCCCCTACAGGGGTCTCTCTATGGCTACACCTTC.

This clonotype was detected only a few times. DNA of the CDR3: TGCAGCGTTGAGGGCAGGGGGCAAGATACGCAGTATTTT. It translates to CSVEGRGQDTQYF. The chain carries TRBV29-1 and TRBJ2-3; 8 nucleotides align to TRBD1. Germline V lookup: CDR1 SQVTM, CDR2 ANQGSEA. The J segment lost 5 bases and the V segment lost 3 bases, leaving 4 bases of the junction unmatched. The CDR3 runs to 13 residues.

This chain uses TRBV19 with TRBJ2-1; D unresolved. This CDR3 comprises 12 residues. V shed 5 bases and J shed 10 bases, with 12 bases lying between them. Germline loops: CDR1 LNHDA, CDR2 SQIVND (reference sequence). CDR3 in amino acids: CASSPRSLEQFF. Here the CDR3 DNA reads TGTGCCAGTAGTCCGCGATCCTTAGAGCAGTTCTTC.

This chain uses TRBV29-1 with TRBJ1-2; no firm D call. The CDR3 extends over 12 amino acids. Looked up from germline, CDR1 is SQVTM and CDR2 is ANQGSEA. Trimming cost V 4 bases and J 4 bases, with 10 bases left between them. The CDR3 DNA reads TGCAGCGTTGCGGCCGCAGGCTATGGCTACACCTTC. Translating it yields CSVAAAGYGYTF.

This clonotype showed up just a few times. The rearrangement links TRBV2 to TRBJ1-3; the match to TRBD1 covers 9 bases. The J segment lost 0 bases and the V segment lost 5 bases, leaving 8 bases of the junction unmatched. The CDR3 sequence is 17 residues long. Per germline, CDR1 SNHLY and CDR2 FYNNEI. CDR3 loop: CASSMDRGYRSGNTIYF. The CDR3 DNA reads as TGTGCCAGCAGTATGGACAGGGGATACCGCTCTGGAAACACCATATATTTT.

The chain employs TRBV28 and TRBJ1-5; 7 bases are a match to TRBD1. CDR1 and CDR2 from the germline V gene are MDHEN and SYDVKM. CDR3 size: 13 residues. With 5 bases clipped from V and 4 bases from J, the junction kept 2 bases outside the gene matches. CDR3 DNA sequence: TGTGCCAGCAGTAGGGGACAGAATCAGCCCCAGCATTTT. Protein sequence: CASSRGQNQPQHF.

A few counts support this clonotype. The CDR3 protein is CASSLKGFQPQHF. CDR3 nucleotides: TGTGCCAGCAGTTTAAAAGGTTTCCAGCCCCAGCATTTT. The rearrangement uses TRBV28 and TRBJ1-5; D is undetermined. Trimming stripped 2 bases from V and 7 bases from J, with 9 bases between. The CDR3 covers 13 residues. Germline loops: CDR1 MDHEN, CDR2 SYDVKM.

The rearrangement links TRBV12-3 or TRBV12-4 to TRBJ1-5, with TRBD1 as a possible D gene (6 bases). Trimming removed 6 bases at V and 7 bases at J, with 13 bases between. The CDR3 contains 13 residues. The CDR3 region is CASSEGGGQPQHF. DNA of the CDR3: TGTGCCAGCAGCGAGGGGGGGGGCCAGCCCCAGCATTTT.

The sample holds many counts of this clonotype. The chain couples TRBV28 to TRBJ2-3, with 10 bases fitting TRBD2. V lost 5 bases to trimming and J lost 4 bases; unmatched junction nucleotides: 15. CDR3 length: 18 residues. CDR1 and CDR2 from the germline V gene are MDHEN and SYDVKM. CDR3 protein: CASSPITISGRRADTQYF. CDR3 coding DNA: TGTGCCAGCAGTCCCATCACAATTAGCGGGAGGAGGGCAGATACGCAGTATTTT. The whole variable domain, filled in from reference TRBV28 and TRBJ2-3, reads DVKVTQSSRYLVKRTGEKVFLECVQDMDHENMFWYRQDPGLGLRLIYFSYDVKMKEKGDIPEGYSVSREKKERFSLILESASTNQTSMYLCASSPITISGRRADTQYFGPGTRLTVL.

This clonotype was seen a handful of times. The V and J genes are TRBV6-2 or TRBV6-3 and TRBJ1-5, with TRBD1 as a possible D gene (5 bases). The CDR3 extends over 15 amino acids. CDR1 and CDR2 (germline): MNHEY, SVGEGT. The germline V and J ends were trimmed by 6 bases and 2 bases, with 14 bases remaining between them. CDR3 coding DNA: TGTGCCAGCAGGGCGGGGGGGGTTGGCAATCAGCCCCAGCATTTT. As protein: CASRAGGVGNQPQHF.

The chain employs TRBV20-1 and TRBJ1-5; possibly TRBD1 for D (5 bases). The germline CDR1 and CDR2 sequences are DFQATT and SNEGSKA (reference sequence). V was cut by 3 bases and J by 5 bases, with 14 bases left in between. This CDR3 comprises 14 residues. CDR3 amino acids: CSASIGAFDQPQHF. The CDR3 bases are TGCAGTGCTAGCATAGGGGCTTTTGATCAGCCCCAGCATTTT.

This clonotype showed up many times. V is TRBV20-1 and J is TRBJ2-5; the match to TRBD1 covers 10 bases. V gave up 3 bases and J gave up 6 bases; unmatched junction bases: 7. The germline CDR1 and CDR2 sequences are DFQATT and SNEGSKA (reference sequence). The length of the CDR3 is 14 residues. CDR3 residues: CSARDDRGPKTQYF. CDR3 sequence (DNA): TGCAGTGCTAGGGACGACAGGGGGCCAAAGACCCAGTACTTC.

This clonotype was seen at least ten times. V usage is TRBV20-1 and J usage is TRBJ2-4; weak D call: TRBD1 (6 bases). V was pared by 6 bases and J by 0 bases, with 12 bases between. Germline-derived CDR1 and CDR2 are DFQATT and SNEGSKA (reference sequence). This CDR3 is built from 14 residues. The CDR3 is CSAHREIAKNIQYF. The CDR3 DNA reads as TGCAGTGCCCACAGGGAGATAGCCAAAAACATTCAGTACTTC.